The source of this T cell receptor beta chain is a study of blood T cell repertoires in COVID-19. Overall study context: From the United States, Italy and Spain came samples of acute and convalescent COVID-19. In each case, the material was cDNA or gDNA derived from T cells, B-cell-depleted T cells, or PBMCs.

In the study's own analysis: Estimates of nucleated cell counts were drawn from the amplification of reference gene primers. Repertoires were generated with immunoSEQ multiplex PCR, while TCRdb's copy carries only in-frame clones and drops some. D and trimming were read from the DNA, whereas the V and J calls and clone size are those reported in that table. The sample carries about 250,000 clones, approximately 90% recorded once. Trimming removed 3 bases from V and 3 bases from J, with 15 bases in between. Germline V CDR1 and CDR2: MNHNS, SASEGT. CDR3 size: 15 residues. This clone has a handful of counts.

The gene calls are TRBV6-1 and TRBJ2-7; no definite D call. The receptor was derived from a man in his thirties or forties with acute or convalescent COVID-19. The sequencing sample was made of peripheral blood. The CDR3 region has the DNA TGTGCCAGCAGTGACCTAAGTAGTGGTATCTACGAGCAGTACTTC. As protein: CASSDLSSGIYEQYF.